This passage covers 27 T cell receptor beta chains from one sample sequenced in a study of response to subunit inactivated influenza vaccine. Via MiXCR, TCRdb re-called the RT-PCR reads, giving one row per CDR3 protein. Found here are roughly 190,000 distinct CDR3 sequences, less than 15% of them singletons; the top ten hold 25% to 35%. These sequences were also reported in another study, on T cells expressing NK-cell markers. From that paper: 5'RACE template switching built TCR beta cDNA with unique molecular identifiers.

Sequencing used CD8+ T cells sorted from PBMCs, obtained 11 to 12 days after vaccination. The receptors were sampled from a man in his forties or fifties who received an inactivated influenza vaccine.

This rearrangement joins TRBV4-3 to TRBJ2-7, with D uncertain. The CDR3 loop spans 14 amino acids. V was shortened by 5 bases and J by 1 base, with 12 bases between the two germline ends. Germline V CDR1 and CDR2: LGHNA, YSLEER. The CDR3 DNA follows: TGCGCCAGCAGCGTCGGGTTGGGTTCCTACGAGCAGTACTTC. Translated: CASSVGLGSYEQYF.

This clonotype was recorded at least ten times. The chain has TRBV12-3 or TRBV12-4 and TRBJ2-1, with 8 bases lining up with TRBD1. The V segment lost 7 bases and the J segment 5 bases; nucleotides outside the gene matches: 4. This CDR3 is 13 amino acids long. CDR3 coding DNA: TGTGCCAGCACCCCGACAGGGGACAATGAGCAGTTCTTC. Amino acids: CASTPTGDNEQFF.

This clonotype was seen a handful of times. V usage is TRBV15 and J usage is TRBJ2-1, with D perhaps TRBD2 (6 bases). The germline V gene encodes CDR1 LNHNV and CDR2 YYDKDF (reference sequence). V gave up 8 bases and J gave up 8 bases, with 22 bases separating them. There are 15 residues in the CDR3. DNA for the CDR3: TGTGCCACCGGCTTTGGCGGGGCTCTGGGCCATGAGCAGTTCTTC. It specifies CATGFGGALGHEQFF.

V is TRBV6-1 and J is TRBJ1-2; D ambiguous. V lost 3 bases and J lost 4, with 6 bases in between. CDR1 and CDR2 (germline): MNHNS, SASEGT. The CDR3 runs 12 residues. CDR3 loop: CASSDSSYGYTF. The CDR3, as DNA: TGTGCCAGCAGTGACAGCTCCTATGGCTACACCTTC.

The V call is TRBV12-3 or TRBV12-4, the J call TRBJ1-5; perhaps TRBD1 as D (5 bases). The CDR3 sequence is 16 residues long. V shed 6 bases and J shed 0 bases, with 15 bases lying between them. Written as DNA, the CDR3 is TGTGCCAGCAGCCTAAATGGACAATATAGCAATCAGCCCCAGCATTTT. It is translated as CASSLNGQYSNQPQHF.

The gene calls are TRBV28 and TRBJ1-2; D is uncertain. CDR1 and CDR2 from the germline V gene are MDHEN and SYDVKM. The CDR3 is made up of 14 amino acids. V shed 7 bases and J shed 4 bases, with 16 bases lying between them. The CDR3 DNA follows: TGTGCCAGCACCCCGGGCTACAGAGCCTATGGCTACACCTTC. Translating gives CASTPGYRAYGYTF.

Ten or more counts support this clonotype. The CDR3 nucleotides read TGTGCCAGCAGGGGAACAGGGGGCGACTATGGGGCCAACGTCCTGACTTTC. It translates to CASRGTGGDYGANVLTF. The V gene is TRBV28, the J gene TRBJ2-6; 9 bases agree with TRBD1. With V trimmed by 6 bases and J by 3 bases, 9 bases remained unmatched. There are 17 residues in the CDR3. CDR1 is MDHEN and CDR2 is SYDVKM in the germline V gene.

V gene TRBV29-1 combines with J gene TRBJ2-7; no clear D. The V gene lost 4 bases and the J gene lost 0 bases, with 13 bases spanning the gap. Germline assignment: CDR1 SQVTM and CDR2 ANQGSEA. The CDR3 is 14 residues long. The CDR3 nucleotides read TGCAGCGTTGTGGAAAAAACAATCTCCTACGAGCAGTACTTC. Translated, it gives CSVVEKTISYEQYF.

The chain carries TRBV10-3 and TRBJ2-7, with 13 positions matching TRBD2. Germline CDR1 and CDR2: ENHRY and SYGVKD. V was clipped by 4 bases and J by 4 bases; unmatched bases: 7. The CDR3 totals 16 residues. The CDR3 loop reads CAISGGTSGRAYEQYF. In DNA, the CDR3 is TGTGCCATCAGTGGTGGAACTAGCGGGAGGGCATACGAGCAGTACTTC.

This clonotype was recorded a few times. At one end the junction does not follow the germline gene, possibly because of a read error. The chain recombines TRBV10-3 with TRBJ1-5, with D perhaps matching TRBD1 (5 bases). This CDR3 has 14 amino acids. Germline V gene lookup returns CDR1 ENHRY and CDR2 SYGVKD. CDR3 DNA sequence: TGTGCCATCGGTGAGGGGTATAGCAATCAGCCCCAGCATTTT. Its translation: CAIGEGYSNQPQHF.

Ten or more counts support this clonotype. The V and J genes are TRBV4-1 and TRBJ2-5; no reliable D call. This CDR3 contains 17 residues. Germline V gene data show CDR1 as MGHRA and CDR2 as YSYEKL. Deletions cut 3 bases from V and 1 base from J, with 18 bases between. The CDR3 spells CASSQDTSPPSQETQYF. DNA for the CDR3: TGCGCCAGCAGCCAGGATACTTCACCACCCTCCCAAGAGACCCAGTACTTC.

The genes are TRBV5-1 and TRBJ2-2; D is possibly TRBD2 (7 bases). The V and J ends lost 3 bases and 4 bases respectively, with 22 bases between them. The CDR3 sequence is 18 residues long. Looked up from germline, CDR1 is SGHRS and CDR2 is YFSETQ. In DNA, the CDR3 is TGCGCCAGCAGCTATGGCCTTGGGGGGGCCCGAGGCACCGGGGAGCTGTTTTTT. It translates to CASSYGLGGARGTGELFF.

This clonotype occurred many times. This chain connects TRBV27 to TRBJ2-1; TRBD1 or TRBD2 may be the D gene (5 bases each). V was trimmed by 3 bases and J by 2 bases, leaving 5 bases between them. This CDR3 region has 13 residues. CDR1 and CDR2 from the germline V gene are MNHEY and SMNVEV (reference sequence). The CDR3 here is CASSLGAYNEQFF. CDR3 sequence (DNA): TGTGCCAGCAGTTTGGGGGCCTACAATGAGCAGTTCTTC.

This clonotype appeared a few times. This chain's CDR3 is CASSQGRGISAYEQYF. CDR3 DNA sequence: TGCGCCAGCAGCCAAGGGCGAGGGATCTCGGCCTACGAGCAGTACTTC. V gene TRBV4-3 combines with J gene TRBJ2-7, with a tentative D call TRBD2 (5 bases). V was cut by 1 base and J by 2 bases, with 15 bases left in between. The CDR3 covers 16 residues. In germline, CDR1 is LGHNA, CDR2 YSLEER.

This clonotype was seen only a few times. The chain employs TRBV19 and TRBJ2-2; the D gene is possibly TRBD1 (5 bases). The CDR3 is 15 amino acids. The V gene's germline CDR1 is LNHDA and CDR2 SQIVND (reference sequence). V was cut by 6 bases and J by 2 bases, with 13 bases left in between. This CDR3 reads CASSQWGLNTGELFF. The CDR3, as DNA: TGTGCCAGTAGCCAATGGGGCCTAAACACCGGGGAGCTGTTTTTT.

In this sample, this clonotype turned up a few times. CDR3 in DNA: TGTGCCAGCAGCTATGGACGGTCCGGAGGCACAGATACGCAGTATTTT. Translating it yields CASSYGRSGGTDTQYF. The rearrangement uses TRBV11-2 and TRBJ2-3; no clear D gene. Trimming took off 4 bases at V and 1 base at J, with 15 bases between the two ends. Germline CDR1 is SGHAT and CDR2 is FQNNGV. This CDR3 has 16 residues.

The chain is built from TRBV20-1 and TRBJ2-7, with D possibly matching TRBD2 (5 bases). V was clipped by 0 bases and J by 3 bases, with 18 bases between them. The CDR3 totals 16 residues. Germline V gene data show CDR1 as DFQATT and CDR2 as SNEGSKA (reference sequence). The CDR3: CSARDRASPDVYEQYF. The CDR3 nucleotides read TGCAGTGCTAGAGATCGTGCTAGCCCAGACGTCTACGAGCAGTACTTC.

A few counts support this clonotype. V and J are TRBV5-6 and TRBJ2-3; possibly TRBD1 for D (5 bases). The V gene's germline CDR1 is SGHDT and CDR2 YYEEEE. V was trimmed by 5 bases and J by 6 bases, leaving 10 bases between them. The CDR3 extends over 12 amino acids. The CDR3 DNA follows: TGTGCCAGCAGTGTAGGGGCTGATACGCAGTATTTT. Translated: CASSVGADTQYF.

This clonotype was seen many times. This rearrangement joins TRBV29-1 to TRBJ2-3, with D possibly matching TRBD1 (5 bases). The germline CDR1 and CDR2 sequences are SQVTM and ANQGSEA. The CDR3 runs 14 residues. V was cut by 0 bases and J by 2 bases, with 9 bases left in between. CDR3 protein: CSVEDLDITDTQYF. CDR3 DNA sequence: TGCAGCGTTGAAGATTTGGACATCACAGATACGCAGTATTTT.

In its sample, this clonotype was seen a few times. V gene TRBV29-1 combines with J gene TRBJ2-3, with TRBD2 matching over 9 bases. Trimming at V came to 4 bases and at J to 1 base, leaving 3 bases not matched to a gene. Germline values: CDR1 SQVTM, CDR2 ANQGSEA. The CDR3 contains 14 residues. DNA of the CDR3: TGCAGCGTTGCTGAGCGGGGGGGCACAGATACGCAGTATTTT. Its protein product is CSVAERGGTDTQYF.

This clonotype was counted a few times. Here the CDR3 DNA reads TGTGCCAGCAGTTACCACGGTGCTAGCACTGAGCAGTTCTTC. This translates into CASSYHGASTEQFF. The chain couples TRBV6-5 to TRBJ2-1, with a possible D match to TRBD2 (5 bases). The CDR3 length is 14 residues. Per germline, CDR1 MNHEY and CDR2 SVGAGI. V dropped 2 bases and J dropped 9 bases, with 14 bases sitting between them.

Points on this clonotype: A much more abundant neighbour one base away suggests this may be a read error. The rearrangement links TRBV11-2 to TRBJ2-1; tentatively, D is TRBD1 (6 bases). CDR1 and CDR2 from the germline V gene are SGHAT and FQNNGV. This CDR3 is built from 15 residues. Trimming removed 4 bases from V and 4 bases from J, with 14 bases in between. The CDR3 DNA follows: TGTGCCAGCAGCTACAGGGAATACCTATACAATGAGCAGTTCTTC. It specifies CASSYREYLYNEQFF.

This clonotype appeared a few times. The CDR3 loop reads CASSGQGTGELFF. The CDR3 DNA follows: TGTGCCAGTAGCGGACAGGGGACCGGGGAGCTGTTTTTT. The V gene is TRBV19, the J gene TRBJ2-2, with 9 nucleotides matching TRBD1. The CDR3 is made up of 13 amino acids. With 6 bases clipped from V and 5 bases from J, the junction kept 1 base outside the gene matches. CDR1 is LNHDA, CDR2 SQIVND, per germline (reference sequence).

This clonotype was recorded a few times. The rearrangement uses TRBV7-2 and TRBJ2-3; the D is unclear. Germline-derived CDR1 and CDR2 are SGHTA and FQGNSA. The CDR3 loop spans 15 amino acids. Trimming shortened V by 0 bases and J by 4 bases, and 11 bases separated the two germline ends. The CDR3: CASSLASLSSDTQYF. Here the CDR3 DNA reads TGTGCCAGCAGCTTAGCTTCCTTATCATCAGATACGCAGTATTTT.

The CDR3 nucleotides are TGCGCCAGCAGCCTCCTGGTAAAGGAGGGAGAGACCCAGTACTTC. Translation: CASSLLVKEGETQYF. The V and J genes are TRBV4-1 and TRBJ2-5, with D perhaps matching TRBD2 (6 bases). Trimming cost V 4 bases and J 4 bases, with 16 bases left between them. CDR1 and CDR2 (germline): MGHRA, YSYEKL. The length of the CDR3 is 15 residues.

In this sample, this clonotype turned up a few times. J is TRBJ2-7 and V is TRBV15; 10 bases agree with TRBD1. Trimming removed 5 bases from V and 4 bases from J; junction bases left unmatched: 5. Germline V lookup: CDR1 LNHNV, CDR2 YYDKDF (reference sequence). This CDR3 is built from 14 residues. The CDR3 region is CATSPGTGDYEQYF. The CDR3, as DNA: TGTGCCACCAGCCCCGGGACAGGGGATTACGAGCAGTACTTC.

There are many counts of this clonotype. The J gene is TRBJ2-2, the V gene TRBV29-1; 10 nucleotides align to TRBD2. CDR1 is SQVTM and CDR2 is ANQGSEA in the germline V gene. The CDR3 is made up of 15 amino acids. V shed 6 bases, J shed 1 base, and the junction held 5 bases outside the gene matches. CDR3 region: CSVVIAGGNTGELFF. CDR3 nucleotides: TGCAGCGTCGTGATAGCGGGAGGGAACACCGGGGAGCTGTTTTTT.